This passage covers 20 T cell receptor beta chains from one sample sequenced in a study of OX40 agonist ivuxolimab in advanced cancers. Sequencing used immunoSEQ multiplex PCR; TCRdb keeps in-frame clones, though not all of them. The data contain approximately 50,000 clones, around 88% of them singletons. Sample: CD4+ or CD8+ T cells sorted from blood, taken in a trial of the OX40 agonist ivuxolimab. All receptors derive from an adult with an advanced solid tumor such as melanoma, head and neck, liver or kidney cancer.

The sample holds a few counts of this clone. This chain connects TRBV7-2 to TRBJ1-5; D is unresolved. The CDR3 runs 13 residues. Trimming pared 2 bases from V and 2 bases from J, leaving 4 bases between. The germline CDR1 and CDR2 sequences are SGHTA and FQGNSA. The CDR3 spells CASSLQRNQPQHF. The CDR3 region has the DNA TGTGCCAGCAGCTTACAGCGCAATCAGCCCCAGCATTTT.

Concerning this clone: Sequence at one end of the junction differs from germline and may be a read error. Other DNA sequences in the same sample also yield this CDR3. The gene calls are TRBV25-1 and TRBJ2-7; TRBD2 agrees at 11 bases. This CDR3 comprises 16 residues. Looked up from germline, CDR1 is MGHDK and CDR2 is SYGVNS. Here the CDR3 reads CASSAGSGTSGYEQYF. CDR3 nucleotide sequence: TGCGCCAGCAGTGCCGGTTCCGGGACTAGCGGTTACGAGCAGTACTTC.

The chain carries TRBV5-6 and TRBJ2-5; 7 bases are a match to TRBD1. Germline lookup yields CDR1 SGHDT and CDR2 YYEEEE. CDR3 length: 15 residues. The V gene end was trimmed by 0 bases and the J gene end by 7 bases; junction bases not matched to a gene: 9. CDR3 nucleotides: TGTGCCAGCAGCTTGGAGAAGGGGGCGGTGGGGACCCAGTACTTC. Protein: CASSLEKGAVGTQYF.

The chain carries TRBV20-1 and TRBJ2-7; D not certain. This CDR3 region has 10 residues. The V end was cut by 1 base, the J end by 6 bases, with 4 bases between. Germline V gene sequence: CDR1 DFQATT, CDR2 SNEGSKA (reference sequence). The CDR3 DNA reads TGCAGTGCTAGAGGGAGCGAGCAGTACTTC. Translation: CSARGSEQYF.

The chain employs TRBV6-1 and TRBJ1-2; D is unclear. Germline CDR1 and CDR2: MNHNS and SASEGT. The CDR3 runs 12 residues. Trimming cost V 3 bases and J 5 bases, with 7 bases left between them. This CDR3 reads CASSDLRYGYTF. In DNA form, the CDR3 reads TGTGCCAGCAGTGACCTTCGATATGGCTACACCTTC.

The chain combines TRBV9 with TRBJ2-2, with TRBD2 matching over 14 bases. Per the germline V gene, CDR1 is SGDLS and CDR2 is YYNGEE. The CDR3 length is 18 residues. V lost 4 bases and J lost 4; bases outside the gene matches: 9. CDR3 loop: CASSSGGLAGVSTGELFF. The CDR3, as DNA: TGTGCCAGCAGCTCGGGGGGACTAGCGGGAGTAAGCACCGGGGAGCTGTTTTTT. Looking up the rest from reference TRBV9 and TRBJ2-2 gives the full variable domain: DSGVTQTPKHLITATGQRVTLRCSPRSGDLSVYWYQQSLDQGLQFLIQYYNGEERAKGNILERFSAQQFPDLHSELNLSSLELGDSALYFCASSSGGLAGVSTGELFFGEGSRLTVL.

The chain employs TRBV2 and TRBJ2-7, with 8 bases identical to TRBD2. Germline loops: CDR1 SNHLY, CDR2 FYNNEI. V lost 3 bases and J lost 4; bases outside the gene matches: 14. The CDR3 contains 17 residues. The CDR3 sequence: CASSEWGESSGVYEQYF. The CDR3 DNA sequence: TGTGCCAGCAGTGAGTGGGGGGAGAGTAGCGGGGTTTACGAGCAGTACTTC.

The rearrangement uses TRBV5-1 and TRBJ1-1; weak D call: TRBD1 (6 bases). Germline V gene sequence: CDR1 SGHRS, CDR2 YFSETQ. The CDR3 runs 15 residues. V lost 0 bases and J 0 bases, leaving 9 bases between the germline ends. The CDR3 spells CASSLAPGVNTEAFF. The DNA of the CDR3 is TGCGCCAGCAGCTTGGCCCCAGGGGTGAACACTGAAGCTTTCTTT.

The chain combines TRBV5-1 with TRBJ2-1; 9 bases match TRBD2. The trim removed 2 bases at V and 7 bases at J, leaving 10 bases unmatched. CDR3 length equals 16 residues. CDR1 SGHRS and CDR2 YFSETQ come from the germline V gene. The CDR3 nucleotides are TGCGCCAGCAGCTTCGGAGGGCTAGCGGGATTTAATGAGCAGTTCTTC. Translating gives CASSFGGLAGFNEQFF.

CDR3: CATSRVSKARGSNQPQHF. In DNA form, the CDR3 reads TGTGCCACCAGCAGAGTCTCGAAGGCCCGCGGTAGCAATCAGCCCCAGCATTTT. This chain links TRBV15 with TRBJ1-5; D call uncertain. CDR1 LNHNV and CDR2 YYDKDF come from the germline V gene (reference sequence). Deletions cut 1 base from V and 0 bases from J, with 16 bases between. The CDR3 contains 18 residues.

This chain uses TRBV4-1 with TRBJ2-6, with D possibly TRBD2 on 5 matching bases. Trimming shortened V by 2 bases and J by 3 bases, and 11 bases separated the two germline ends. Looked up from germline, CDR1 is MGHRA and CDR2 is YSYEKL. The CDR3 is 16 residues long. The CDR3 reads CASSQSLGVGANVLTF. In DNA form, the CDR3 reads TGCGCCAGCAGCCAATCGCTCGGGGTTGGGGCCAACGTCCTGACTTTC.

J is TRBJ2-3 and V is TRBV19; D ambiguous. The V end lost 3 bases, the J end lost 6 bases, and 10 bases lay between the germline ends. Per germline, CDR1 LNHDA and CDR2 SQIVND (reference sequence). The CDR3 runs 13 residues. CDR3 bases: TGTGCCAGTAGTATCACCCCCATGGATACGCAGTATTTT. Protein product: CASSITPMDTQYF.

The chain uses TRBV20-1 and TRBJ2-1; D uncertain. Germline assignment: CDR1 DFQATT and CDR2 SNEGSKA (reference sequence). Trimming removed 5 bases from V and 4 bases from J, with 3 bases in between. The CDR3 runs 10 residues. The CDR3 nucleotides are TGCAGTGCTCAATACAATGAGCAGTTCTTC. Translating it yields CSAQYNEQFF.

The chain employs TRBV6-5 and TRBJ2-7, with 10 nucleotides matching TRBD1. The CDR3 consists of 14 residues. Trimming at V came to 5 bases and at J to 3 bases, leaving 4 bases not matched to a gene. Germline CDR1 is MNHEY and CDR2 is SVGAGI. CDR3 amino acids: CASSTGDRGYEQYF. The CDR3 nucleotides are TGTGCCAGCAGTACTGGGGACAGGGGCTACGAGCAGTACTTC.

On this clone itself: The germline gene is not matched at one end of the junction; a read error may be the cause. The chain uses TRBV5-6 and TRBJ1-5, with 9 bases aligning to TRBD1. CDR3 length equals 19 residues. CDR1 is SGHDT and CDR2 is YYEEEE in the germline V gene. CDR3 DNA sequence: TGTGCCAGCAGATTGGGACAGGGCCTCCAAACGAAGAGCAATCAGCCCCAGCATTTT. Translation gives CASRLGQGLQTKSNQPQHF.

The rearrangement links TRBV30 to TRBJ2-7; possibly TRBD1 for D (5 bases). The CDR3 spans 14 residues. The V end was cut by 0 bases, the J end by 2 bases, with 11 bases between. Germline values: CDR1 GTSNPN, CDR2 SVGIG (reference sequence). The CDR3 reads CAWSVDGRAYEQYF. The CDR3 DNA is TGTGCCTGGAGTGTAGATGGCAGGGCCTACGAGCAGTACTTC.

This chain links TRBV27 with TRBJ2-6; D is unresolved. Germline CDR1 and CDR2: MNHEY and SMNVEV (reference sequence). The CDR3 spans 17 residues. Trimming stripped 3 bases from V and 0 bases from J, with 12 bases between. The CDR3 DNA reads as TGTGCCAGCAGTTTCCACGACGGAAACTCTGGGGCCAACGTCCTGACTTTC. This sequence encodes CASSFHDGNSGANVLTF. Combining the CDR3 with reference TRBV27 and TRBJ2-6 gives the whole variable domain EAQVTQNPRYLITVTGKKLTVTCSQNMNHEYMSWYRQDPGLGLRQIYYSMNVEVTDKGDVPEGYKVSRKEKRNFPLILESPSPNQTSLYFCASSFHDGNSGANVLTFGAGSRLTVL.

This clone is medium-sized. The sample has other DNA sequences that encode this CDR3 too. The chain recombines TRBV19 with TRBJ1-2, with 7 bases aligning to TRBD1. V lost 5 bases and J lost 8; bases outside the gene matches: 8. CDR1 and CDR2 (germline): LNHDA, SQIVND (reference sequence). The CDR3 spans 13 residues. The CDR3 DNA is TGTGCCAGTAGTGTACGACAGGGAGACGGCTACACCTTC. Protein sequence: CASSVRQGDGYTF.

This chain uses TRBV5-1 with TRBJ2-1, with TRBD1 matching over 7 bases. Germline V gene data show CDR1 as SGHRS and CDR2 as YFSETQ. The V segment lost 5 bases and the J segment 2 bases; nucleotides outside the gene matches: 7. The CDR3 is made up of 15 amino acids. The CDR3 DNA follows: TGCGCCAGCAGTATACAGGGGTCGACCTACAATGAGCAGTTCTTC. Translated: CASSIQGSTYNEQFF. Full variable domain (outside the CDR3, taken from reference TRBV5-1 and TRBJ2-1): KAGVTQTPRYLIKTRGQQVTLSCSPISGHRSVSWYQQTPGQGLQFLFEYFSETQRNKGNFPGRFSGRQFSNSRSEMNVSTLELGDSALYLCASSIQGSTYNEQFFGPGTRLTVL.

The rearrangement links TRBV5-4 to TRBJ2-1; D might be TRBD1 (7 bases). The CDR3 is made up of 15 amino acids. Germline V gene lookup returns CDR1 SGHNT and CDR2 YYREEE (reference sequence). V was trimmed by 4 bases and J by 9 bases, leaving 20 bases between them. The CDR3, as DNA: TGTGCCAGCAGCATTCAGCGGGTGGCAGGGGGTGAGCAGTTCTTC. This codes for CASSIQRVAGGEQFF.